The 31 T cell receptor beta chains given below trace back to one sample, sequenced in a study of blood T cell repertoires in COVID-19 (dated by TCRdb to about 2020). Library generation was performed with the immunoSEQ multiplex PCR assay. TCRdb carries this immuneACCESS record with in-frame sequences only. Its versions omit some clonotypes, under half of them owing to an unresolved V gene in the studies checked, with the rest unexplained. This sample is represented by approximately 290,000 clones; approximately 85% of them were singletons. The ten top clones hold 0.87% of the sample. Material: peripheral blood. The origin of the receptors is a human donor with COVID-19, enrolled during active disease. The donor label of this sample is uncertain.

The V call is TRBV29-1, the J call TRBJ2-6; 9 bases are a match to TRBD2. This CDR3 comprises 17 residues. Germline CDR1 and CDR2: SQVTM and ANQGSEA. V lost 6 bases and J lost 1; bases outside the gene matches: 10. CDR3 sequence reads: CSVAVGLAESGANVLTF. Written as DNA, the CDR3 is TGCAGCGTAGCCGTGGGACTAGCCGAGTCTGGGGCCAACGTCCTGACTTTC.

The rearrangement joins TRBV6-5 to TRBJ2-5; perhaps TRBD1 as D (6 bases). CDR3 length: 14 amino acids. V lost 1 base to trimming and J lost 2 bases, with 8 bases between them. Germline V gene sequence: CDR1 MNHEY, CDR2 SVGAGI. DNA for the CDR3: TGTGCCAGCAGTTACTACCAGGGGCAAGAGACCCAGTACTTC. It translates to CASSYYQGQETQYF.

The chain employs TRBV5-4 and TRBJ2-7; D unclear. The length of the CDR3 is 13 residues. With 2 bases removed from V and 6 bases from J, the gap between germline ends came to 12 bases. The germline V gene encodes CDR1 SGHNT and CDR2 YYREEE (reference sequence). The chain's CDR3 is CASSFSVDSEQYF. The CDR3 DNA reads TGTGCCAGCAGCTTCTCCGTCGATAGCGAGCAGTACTTC.

V and J are TRBV30 and TRBJ2-3, with TRBD2 matching 8 bases. The trim removed 3 bases at V and 3 bases at J, leaving 2 bases unmatched. Germline CDR1 is GTSNPN and CDR2 is SVGIG (reference sequence). The CDR3 length is 13 residues. The DNA of the CDR3 is TGTGCCTGGAGAATAGCGGGAACAGATACGCAGTATTTT. Its protein product is CAWRIAGTDTQYF. Full variable domain (rest looked up from reference TRBV30 and TRBJ2-3): SQTIHQWPATLVQPVGSPLSLECTVEGTSNPNLYWYRQAAGRGLQLLFYSVGIGQISSEVPQNLSASRPQDRQFILSSKKLLLSDSGFYLCAWRIAGTDTQYFGPGTRLTVL.

CDR3 amino acids: CASSQTRILRDFITEAFF. The CDR3 DNA reads as TGTGCCAGCAGCCAGACCCGAATCCTCAGGGACTTTATCACTGAAGCTTTCTTT. The chain couples TRBV6-2 or TRBV6-3 to TRBJ1-1, with a tentative D call TRBD1 (5 bases). CDR3 length: 18 residues. V lost 6 bases and J 4 bases, leaving 27 bases between the germline ends. In germline, CDR1 is MNHEY, CDR2 SVGEGT.

This clone was detected once. V usage is TRBV6-6 and J usage is TRBJ2-7; 7 positions match TRBD1. V trimming: 4 bases; J trimming: 3 bases; junction bases outside the gene matches: 3. Germline V gene lookup returns CDR1 MNHNY and CDR2 SVGAGI (reference sequence). CDR3 length: 13 residues. CDR3 nucleotide sequence: TGTGCCAGCAGTTTGGGACAGAGCTACGAGCAGTACTTC. It is translated as CASSLGQSYEQYF.

This clone was seen a handful of times. V usage is TRBV4-2 and J usage is TRBJ1-6; 9 nucleotides line up with TRBD1. The CDR3 contains 16 residues. V dropped 4 bases and J dropped 6; count of bases not matched to a gene: 7. Germline lookup yields CDR1 LGHNA and CDR2 YNFKEQ. The CDR3 nucleotides read TGTGCCAGCAGCCGAATGGACAGGGGAGGTAATTCACCCCTCCACTTT. Translation: CASSRMDRGGNSPLHF.

This chain connects TRBV11-1 to TRBJ2-7; weak D call: TRBD2 (5 bases). CDR1 and CDR2 from the germline V gene are SGHAT and FQDESV (reference sequence). Trimming took 4 bases from V and 5 from J, leaving 18 bases between them. This CDR3 comprises 15 residues. CDR3 coding DNA: TGTGCCAGCAGCTCTGGACGGGGAAAGTTCGACGAGCAGTACTTC. Its protein product is CASSSGRGKFDEQYF.

The rearrangement joins TRBV4-3 to TRBJ1-4; D unclear. Trimming removed 0 bases at V and 0 bases at J, with 8 bases between. Germline CDR1 LGHNA, CDR2 YSLEER. This CDR3 region has 16 residues. CDR3 coding DNA: TGCGCCAGCAGCCAAGAAGACACCGCAACTAATGAAAAACTGTTTTTT. Protein product: CASSQEDTATNEKLFF.

This clone was seen a single time. The rearrangement joins TRBV7-9 to TRBJ1-6; D is unresolved. Germline V gene lookup returns CDR1 SEHNR and CDR2 FQNEAQ (reference sequence). The CDR3 sequence is 15 residues long. V lost 1 base to trimming and J lost 10 bases, with 14 bases between them. The CDR3 DNA reads as TGTGCCAGCAGCTTAGTCGCAGGCTTGGGCTCACCCCTCCACTTT. Its protein product is CASSLVAGLGSPLHF.

This chain connects TRBV27 to TRBJ1-5, with 7 bases that match TRBD1. Germline values: CDR1 MNHEY, CDR2 SMNVEV (reference sequence). The V segment lost 3 bases and the J segment 0 bases; nucleotides outside the gene matches: 14. The CDR3 covers 19 residues. The CDR3 sequence: CASSLGLAGGSGSNQPQHF. In nucleotides, the CDR3 is TGTGCCAGCAGTTTGGGACTCGCAGGGGGGAGCGGTAGCAATCAGCCCCAGCATTTT.

This chain links TRBV6-4 with TRBJ2-7, with 8 bases matching TRBD2. There are 15 residues in the CDR3. Trimming at V came to 5 bases and at J to 3 bases, leaving 9 bases not matched to a gene. From germline, CDR1 is MRHNA and CDR2 SNTAGT. CDR3 bases: TGTGCCAGCAGTCGCGTAGCGGGGTCCTTCTACGAGCAGTACTTC. Translating gives CASSRVAGSFYEQYF.

This clone was seen a handful of times. The gene calls are TRBV5-1 and TRBJ2-3, with 7 bases aligning to TRBD1. The germline gives CDR1 SGHRS, CDR2 YFSETQ. V trimming: 7 bases; J trimming: 2 bases; junction bases outside the gene matches: 13. The CDR3 has 16 residues. The CDR3, as DNA: TGCGCCAGCTATCCCGGGACAGAGGTCCCCACAGATACGCAGTATTTT. Translation: CASYPGTEVPTDTQYF. The entire variable domain, with the rest obtained from reference TRBV5-1 and TRBJ2-3, is as follows: KAGVTQTPRYLIKTRGQQVTLSCSPISGHRSVSWYQQTPGQGLQFLFEYFSETQRNKGNFPGRFSGRQFSNSRSEMNVSTLELGDSALYLCASYPGTEVPTDTQYFGPGTRLTVL.

This chain connects TRBV7-2 to TRBJ2-7, with 14 bases aligning to TRBD2. The CDR3 covers 17 residues. Germline V gene sequence: CDR1 SGHTA, CDR2 FQGNSA. V was pared by 2 bases and J by 7 bases, with 10 bases of the junction left unmatched. In DNA, the CDR3 is TGTGCCAGCAGCTTATATCTGGGACTAGCGGGAGTGGTAGAGCAGTACTTC. This gives the protein CASSLYLGLAGVVEQYF.

The V gene is TRBV10-3, the J gene TRBJ2-1; TRBD2 agrees at 10 bases. The J segment lost 0 bases and the V segment lost 6 bases, leaving 2 bases of the junction unmatched. Germline CDR1 and CDR2: ENHRY and SYGVKD. The CDR3 totals 15 residues. The CDR3 DNA sequence: TGTGCCATCAGACCTAGCGGGAGCTCCTACAATGAGCAGTTCTTC. This encodes CAIRPSGSSYNEQFF.

The CDR3 is CASSRVPGQRQYF. CDR3 DNA: TGTGCCAGTAGTAGAGTACCGGGACAGAGGCAGTATTTT. The rearrangement joins TRBV19 to TRBJ2-3; TRBD1 matches at 7 bases. Germline V gene lookup returns CDR1 LNHDA and CDR2 SQIVND (reference sequence). CDR3 length: 13 amino acids. V was pared by 4 bases and J by 11 bases, with 9 bases of the junction left unmatched. Full variable domain (outside the CDR3, taken from reference TRBV19 and TRBJ2-3): DGGITQSPKYLFRKEGQNVTLSCEQNLNHDAMYWYRQDPGQGLRLIYYSQIVNDFQKGDIAEGYSVSREKKESFPLTVTSAQKNPTAFYLCASSRVPGQRQYFGPGTRLTVL.

This rearrangement joins TRBV29-1 to TRBJ2-7, with 8 bases matching TRBD2. The CDR3 totals 13 residues. V trimming: 5 bases; J trimming: 5 bases; junction bases outside the gene matches: 8. Germline assignment: CDR1 SQVTM and CDR2 ANQGSEA. CDR3 coding DNA: TGCAGCGTTCCGGGACTAGGGCAAAACGAGCAGTACTTC. Protein product: CSVPGLGQNEQYF.

The rearrangement uses TRBV4-2 and TRBJ1-5; D may be TRBD1 (6 bases). CDR1 and CDR2 from the germline V gene are LGHNA and YNFKEQ. V lost 2 bases to trimming and J lost 4 bases, with 12 bases between them. The CDR3 runs to 15 residues. DNA of the CDR3: TGTGCCAGCAGCCAAAGGGTCGGACAGAATCAGCCCCAGCATTTT. This translates into CASSQRVGQNQPQHF.

In the case of this clone: Other DNA sequences of this sample code for an identical CDR3. The chain couples TRBV20-1 to TRBJ2-7; possibly TRBD1 for D (6 bases). The V gene lost 6 bases and the J gene lost 0 bases, with 6 bases spanning the gap. The CDR3 is 11 amino acids. From germline, CDR1 is DFQATT and CDR2 SNEGSKA (reference sequence). In DNA form, the CDR3 reads TGCAGTGCCAGGGGCTCCTACGAGCAGTACTTC. As protein: CSARGSYEQYF.

J is TRBJ1-2 and V is TRBV2; maybe TRBD1 (6 bases). The CDR3 loop spans 11 amino acids. The germline V and J ends were trimmed by 6 bases and 7 bases, with 9 bases remaining between them. Germline CDR1 is SNHLY and CDR2 is FYNNEI. The CDR3 nucleotides are TGTGCCAGCAGCGACAGGTTTGGCTACACCTTC. It is translated as CASSDRFGYTF.

The rearrangement uses TRBV6-1 and TRBJ1-2; D gene unclear. In germline, CDR1 is MNHNS, CDR2 SASEGT. The CDR3 is made up of 13 amino acids. V lost 3 bases to trimming and J lost 1 base, with 6 bases between them. CDR3 nucleotide sequence: TGTGCCAGCAGTGAGGTCGGTAACTATGGCTACACCTTC. Translation: CASSEVGNYGYTF.

The sample holds a few counts of this clone. The chain employs TRBV6-5 and TRBJ2-2; 13 bases agree with TRBD2. The CDR3 loop spans 15 amino acids. Germline values: CDR1 MNHEY, CDR2 SVGAGI. Trimming took 7 bases from V and 6 from J; bases not matched to a gene: 5. CDR3 bases: TGTGCCAGCAAACCACTAGCGGGAGGGTCCGGGGAGCTGTTTTTT. Translated: CASKPLAGGSGELFF.

The chain couples TRBV4-3 to TRBJ2-5; D remains ambiguous. From germline, CDR1 is LGHNA and CDR2 YSLEER. Trimming left V 1 base short and J 5 bases short, with 17 bases between. The CDR3 is 16 amino acids. This CDR3 is CASSQGTLTLDETQYF. As DNA, the CDR3 is TGCGCCAGCAGCCAAGGAACACTAACCCTAGACGAGACCCAGTACTTC.

The CDR3 nucleotides are TGTGCCAGCAGTGAAACCAGGGATGCGGCCTACACCTTC. It translates to CASSETRDAAYTF. This chain links TRBV2 with TRBJ1-2, with D possibly TRBD1 on 5 matching bases. CDR1 and CDR2 from the germline V gene are SNHLY and FYNNEI. The CDR3 loop spans 13 amino acids. V lost 2 bases to trimming and J lost 10 bases, with 14 bases between them.

The V gene is TRBV9, the J gene TRBJ2-6; 9 nucleotides match TRBD2. Germline V CDR1 and CDR2: SGDLS, YYNGEE. The V and J ends lost 1 base and 3 bases, in that order; junction bases with no gene match: 5. CDR3 length equals 17 residues. CDR3 protein: CASSVLAGAGGANVLTF. The CDR3 coding sequence is TGTGCCAGCAGCGTATTAGCGGGAGCTGGTGGGGCCAACGTCCTGACTTTC.

J is TRBJ2-6 and V is TRBV6-6, with D unclear. The germline CDR1 and CDR2 sequences are MNHNY and SVGAGI (reference sequence). The V and J ends lost 5 bases and 0 bases respectively, with 11 bases between them. The CDR3 runs 16 residues. The CDR3 sequence is CASSPPGVSGANVLTF. CDR3 nucleotides: TGTGCCAGCAGTCCCCCAGGTGTCTCTGGGGCCAACGTCCTGACTTTC.

This chain's CDR3 is CASSGWAGVAGELFF. CDR3 nucleotide sequence: TGTGCCAGCAGTGGGTGGGCAGGGGTGGCCGGGGAGCTGTTTTTT. V and J are TRBV27 and TRBJ2-2, with a possible D match to TRBD1 (6 bases). This CDR3 has 15 amino acids. Germline values: CDR1 MNHEY, CDR2 SMNVEV (reference sequence). The V and J ends lost 5 bases and 6 bases respectively, with 16 bases between them.

This chain uses TRBV5-1 with TRBJ1-5; D not certain. V was trimmed by 1 base and J by 7 bases, leaving 9 bases between them. From germline, CDR1 is SGHRS and CDR2 YFSETQ. CDR3 length equals 13 residues. In nucleotides, the CDR3 is TGCGCCAGCAGCTTGTCAGGTGGGCAGCCCCAGCATTTT. Its translation: CASSLSGGQPQHF.

The V and J genes are TRBV5-4 and TRBJ1-2; TRBD1 is a possible D gene (5 bases). Germline lookup yields CDR1 SGHNT and CDR2 YYREEE (reference sequence). The CDR3 extends over 14 amino acids. V lost 0 bases and J 6 bases, leaving 12 bases between the germline ends. The CDR3: CASSLVTGWDGYTF. CDR3 DNA: TGTGCCAGCAGCTTGGTAACAGGCTGGGATGGCTACACCTTC. Supplemented by reference TRBV5-4 and TRBJ1-2, the full variable domain reads ETGVTQSPTHLIKTRGQQVTLRCSSQSGHNTVSWYQQALGQGPQFIFQYYREEENGRGNFPPRFSGLQFPNYSSELNVNALELDDSALYLCASSLVTGWDGYTFGSGTRLTVV.

The chain employs TRBV11-2 and TRBJ1-1, with D unclear. The germline CDR1 and CDR2 sequences are SGHAT and FQNNGV. V shed 3 bases and J shed 1 base, with 18 bases lying between them. The CDR3 is made up of 17 amino acids. This CDR3 reads CASSFGARSGKNTEAFF. The CDR3 DNA sequence: TGTGCCAGCAGCTTTGGCGCCAGGTCAGGCAAGAACACTGAAGCTTTCTTT.

The chain recombines TRBV6-2 or TRBV6-3 with TRBJ2-5, with TRBD2 matching over 14 bases. CDR1 is MNHEY, CDR2 SVGEGT, per germline. With 2 bases clipped from V and 4 bases from J, the junction kept 12 bases outside the gene matches. CDR3 length equals 19 residues. CDR3 protein: CASSYVHGTSGRGRETQYF. The CDR3 nucleotides read TGTGCCAGCAGTTACGTCCACGGGACTAGCGGGAGAGGACGAGAGACCCAGTACTTC.